Each of the 27 T cell receptor beta chains below was sequenced from the same sample in a study of blood T cell repertoires in COVID-19. Produced via immunoSEQ multiplex PCR; TCRdb's table is partial and in-frame only. The sample gives 160,000 or so clones, about 81% of which show up once; 8.4% is in the top ten. Sequenced: peripheral blood. Receptor source: a woman aged 65 to 85 with acute or convalescent COVID-19.

This sequence joins TRBV5-1 and TRBJ1-1, with D possibly matching TRBD1 (6 bases). V lost 0 bases to trimming and J lost 1 base, with 10 bases between them. This CDR3 has 15 amino acids. Germline V lookup: CDR1 SGHRS, CDR2 YFSETQ. The CDR3 spells CASSLGGQTNTEAFF. For the CDR3, the DNA is TGCGCCAGCAGCTTGGGCGGACAGACGAACACTGAAGCTTTCTTT.

The rearrangement joins TRBV30 to TRBJ1-3, with D unclear. Trimming stripped 3 bases from V and 7 bases from J, with 13 bases between. The CDR3 consists of 13 residues. CDR1 is GTSNPN and CDR2 is SVGIG in the germline V gene (reference sequence). The DNA for the CDR3 is TGTGCCTGGAGAGAACTGTCGGGGAACACCATATATTTT. Residues: CAWRELSGNTIYF.

The V gene is TRBV10-3, the J gene TRBJ2-2; TRBD1 matches at 9 bases. V gave up 10 bases and J gave up 1 base; unmatched junction bases: 10. The CDR3 has 16 residues. The germline gives CDR1 ENHRY, CDR2 SYGVKD. CDR3: CASWMGGQGNTGELFF. In DNA, the CDR3 is TGTGCCAGCTGGATGGGGGGACAGGGGAACACCGGGGAGCTGTTTTTT.

This clone appeared a few times. The same CDR3 is also encoded by other DNA sequences in this sample. The V and J genes are TRBV12-3 or TRBV12-4 and TRBJ1-1; possibly TRBD1 for D (6 bases). Trimming stripped 3 bases from V and 5 bases from J, with 10 bases between. CDR3 length: 13 amino acids. The CDR3 region has the DNA TGTGCCAGCAGTTTTCATAGGGGGACTGAAGCTTTCTTT. This encodes CASSFHRGTEAFF.

The rearrangement links TRBV6-1 to TRBJ2-3, with 10 bases fitting TRBD1. Germline V gene data show CDR1 as MNHNS and CDR2 as SASEGT. J was trimmed by 2 bases and V by 2 bases; bases with no gene match: 4. CDR3 length: 16 amino acids. CDR3 DNA: TGTGCCAGCAGTGAAAGGGGGACAGGGGTCACAGATACGCAGTATTTT. This codes for CASSERGTGVTDTQYF.

The V call is TRBV15, the J call TRBJ1-1, with D unclear. There are 14 residues in the CDR3. The V end was cut by 1 base, the J end by 1 base, with 7 bases between. In germline, CDR1 is LNHNV, CDR2 YYDKDF (reference sequence). CDR3 region: CATSRGHQNTEAFF. CDR3 nucleotide sequence: TGTGCCACCAGCAGAGGTCATCAGAACACTGAAGCTTTCTTT.

This clone was counted once. This chain joins TRBV2 and TRBJ2-5; TRBD2 matches at 10 bases. The germline CDR1 and CDR2 sequences are SNHLY and FYNNEI. V trimming: 6 bases; J trimming: 2 bases; junction bases outside the gene matches: 6. The CDR3 length is 15 residues. CDR3 region: CASSPGTSDQETQYF. The CDR3 DNA reads TGTGCCAGCAGCCCCGGGACTAGCGATCAAGAGACCCAGTACTTC.

CDR3 nucleotides: TGTGCCAGCAGCTCTCCGGGACAGGGGTCGCTCCAGTACTTC. Its translation: CASSSPGQGSLQYF. The chain has TRBV7-9 and TRBJ2-4, with 10 nucleotides matching TRBD1. V shed 4 bases, J shed 13 bases, and the junction held 10 bases outside the gene matches. Germline values: CDR1 SEHNR, CDR2 FQNEAQ (reference sequence). This CDR3 has 14 amino acids. The full variable domain, rest sourced from reference TRBV7-9 and TRBJ2-4, is DTGVSQNPRHKITKRGQNVTFRCDPISEHNRLYWYRQTLGQGPEFLTYFQNEAQLEKSRLLSDRFSAERPKGSFSTLEIQRTEQGDSAMYLCASSSPGQGSLQYFGAGTRLSVL.

The chain is built from TRBV7-9 and TRBJ1-5; 12 nucleotides agree with TRBD1. Germline values: CDR1 SEHNR, CDR2 FQNEAQ (reference sequence). The CDR3 has 15 residues. V shed 5 bases, J shed 6 bases, and the junction held 5 bases outside the gene matches. Here the CDR3 reads CASSGGQGALQPQHF. The CDR3 region has the DNA TGTGCCAGCAGCGGGGGACAGGGGGCACTTCAGCCCCAGCATTTT.

The V call is TRBV19, the J call TRBJ2-7; 11 bases are shared with TRBD1. CDR3 length equals 15 residues. V trimming: 4 bases; J trimming: 4 bases; junction bases outside the gene matches: 6. Germline V gene data show CDR1 as LNHDA and CDR2 as SQIVND (reference sequence). CDR3 in DNA: TGTGCCAGTAGTACCCAAGGGACAGGGGGTTACGAGCAGTACTTC. Translating gives CASSTQGTGGYEQYF.

CDR3 protein: CASSPLGLAGGGTDTQYF. The CDR3 DNA reads TGTGCCAGCTCACCCCTAGGACTAGCGGGAGGTGGCACAGATACGCAGTATTTT. The V call is TRBV18, the J call TRBJ2-3, with TRBD2 matching over 14 bases. J gave up 1 base and V 3 bases, and 6 bases lay outside the gene matches. CDR1 KGHSH and CDR2 LQKENI come from the germline V gene. The CDR3 loop spans 18 amino acids.

Comment on this clone: This may be a read error, as it is one base from a much larger clone. This chain uses TRBV3-1 (or the pseudogene TRBV3-2) with TRBJ2-7, with D unresolved. Germline values: CDR1 LGHDT, CDR2 YNNKEL (reference sequence). With 7 bases removed from V and 1 base from J, the gap between germline ends came to 5 bases. The CDR3 consists of 11 residues. This CDR3 is CASTLSYEQYF. CDR3 coding DNA: TGTGCCAGCACTCTTTCCTACGAGCAGTACTTC.

The rearrangement links TRBV9 to TRBJ1-1, with TRBD1 identical over 7 bases. Germline trimming cut 4 bases from V and 1 base from J; bases unmatched to any gene: 16. Germline assignment: CDR1 SGDLS and CDR2 YYNGEE. The CDR3 is 18 amino acids. Here the CDR3 reads CASSSSGTAIGGNTEAFF. The CDR3 DNA reads TGTGCCAGCAGCTCTAGCGGGACAGCCATCGGGGGGAACACTGAAGCTTTCTTT.

This chain connects TRBV24-1 to TRBJ2-1, with TRBD1 identical over 7 bases. Germline CDR1 reads KGHDR; CDR2 reads SFDVKD. This CDR3 contains 14 residues. V shed 5 bases and J 2 bases; nucleotides not matched to a gene: 2. The CDR3 DNA follows: TGTGCCACCAGTGGTACAGGGGCCTACAATGAGCAGTTCTTC. Its protein is CATSGTGAYNEQFF.

The J gene is TRBJ1-4, the V gene TRBV9, with D maybe TRBD1 (6 bases). The V end lost 4 bases, the J end lost 6 bases, and 7 bases lay between the germline ends. Germline V gene lookup returns CDR1 SGDLS and CDR2 YYNGEE. The CDR3 covers 12 residues. The CDR3 protein is CASSRTDEKLFF. CDR3 DNA: TGTGCCAGCAGCCGGACAGATGAAAAACTGTTTTTT.

The V gene is TRBV7-2, the J gene TRBJ1-1; TRBD1 matches at 9 bases. The CDR3 loop spans 16 amino acids. Germline loops: CDR1 SGHTA, CDR2 FQGNSA. The J segment lost 4 bases and the V segment lost 6 bases, leaving 12 bases of the junction unmatched. The DNA for the CDR3 is TGTGCCAGCAGTCTTGGGACAGGGTCGCTGACCACTGAAGCTTTCTTT. Translated, it gives CASSLGTGSLTTEAFF. The whole variable domain, filled in from reference TRBV7-2 and TRBJ1-1, reads GAGVSQSPSNKVTEKGKDVELRCDPISGHTALYWYRQSLGQGLEFLIYFQGNSAPDKSGLPSDRFSAERTGGSVSTLTIQRTQQEDSAVYLCASSLGTGSLTTEAFFGQGTRLTVV.

V and J are TRBV5-1 and TRBJ1-1; D call uncertain. The germline CDR1 and CDR2 sequences are SGHRS and YFSETQ. This CDR3 comprises 15 residues. V gave up 0 bases and J gave up 0 bases, with 9 bases separating them. CDR3 sequence: CASSLASRMNTEAFF. The CDR3 DNA reads TGCGCCAGCAGCTTGGCTTCCAGGATGAACACTGAAGCTTTCTTT.

The chain combines TRBV2 with TRBJ1-5; D ambiguous. CDR1 is SNHLY and CDR2 is FYNNEI in the germline V gene. The length of the CDR3 is 10 residues. The CDR3 DNA sequence: TGTGCGTCGGGTTTGCAGCCCCAGCATTTT. Its translation: CASGLQPQHF.

This clone occurred a few times. The rearrangement links TRBV18 to TRBJ1-1, with TRBD1 matching over 10 bases. The CDR3 totals 17 residues. Germline V gene data show CDR1 as KGHSH and CDR2 as LQKENI. V lost 1 base to trimming and J lost 1 base; unmatched junction nucleotides: 6. The chain's CDR3 is CASSPRGQGIQNTEAFF. CDR3 DNA sequence: TGTGCCAGCTCACCACGGGGACAGGGGATTCAGAACACTGAAGCTTTCTTT.

This chain uses TRBV19 with TRBJ1-5; possible D gene TRBD1, 6 bases. The CDR3 totals 13 residues. Germline V gene sequence: CDR1 LNHDA, CDR2 SQIVND (reference sequence). Trimming removed 5 bases at V and 4 bases at J, with 9 bases between. CDR3 residues: CASSETGNQPQHF. CDR3 bases: TGTGCCAGTAGTGAGACAGGAAATCAGCCCCAGCATTTT. The full variable domain, with the rest looked up from reference TRBV19 and TRBJ1-5, is DGGITQSPKYLFRKEGQNVTLSCEQNLNHDAMYWYRQDPGQGLRLIYYSQIVNDFQKGDIAEGYSVSREKKESFPLTVTSAQKNPTAFYLCASSETGNQPQHFGDGTRLSIL.

The chain joins TRBV29-1 to TRBJ1-5, with D uncertain. The CDR3 extends over 13 amino acids. V dropped 4 bases and J dropped 5 bases, with 12 bases sitting between them. The germline V gene has CDR1 SQVTM and CDR2 ANQGSEA. The CDR3 nucleotides read TGCAGCGTTGCAATAGCGGAAGATCAGCCCCAGCATTTT. Residues: CSVAIAEDQPQHF.

The CDR3: CASSNTTEARANVLTF. The CDR3 DNA reads TGTGCCAGCAGCAACACTACCGAGGCCCGGGCCAACGTCCTGACTTTC. The chain uses TRBV21-1 and TRBJ2-6; the table gives TRBD2 as D, unverified against the DNA. TRBV21-1 is labeled a pseudogene. The CDR3 consists of 16 residues.

The rearrangement joins TRBV7-9 to TRBJ1-5; 7 bases are shared with TRBD1. CDR3 length: 14 amino acids. V trimming: 5 bases; J trimming: 9 bases; junction bases outside the gene matches: 10. CDR1 SEHNR and CDR2 FQNEAQ come from the germline V gene (reference sequence). CDR3 sequence: CASSPGQDVSPQHF. DNA of the CDR3: TGTGCCAGCAGCCCCGGACAGGATGTTTCGCCCCAGCATTTT.

V is TRBV11-3 and J is TRBJ1-2, with TRBD1 matching 9 bases. With 5 bases clipped from V and 9 bases from J, the junction kept 16 bases outside the gene matches. This CDR3 has 16 residues. Germline V lookup: CDR1 SGHNT, CDR2 YENEEA. CDR3 bases: TGTGCCAGCAGCATTGGACCGGGACAGGGAAGTGCCAGCTACACCTTC. Its protein product is CASSIGPGQGSASYTF.

This chain links TRBV4-1 with TRBJ1-1; D not certain. V shed 0 bases and J shed 4 bases, with 15 bases lying between them. The CDR3 runs to 16 residues. The germline V gene encodes CDR1 MGHRA and CDR2 YSYEKL. The CDR3 sequence is CASSQDRAGRGTEAFF. CDR3 DNA sequence: TGCGCCAGCAGCCAAGATAGGGCAGGCCGGGGCACTGAAGCTTTCTTT.

This chain uses TRBV12-3 or TRBV12-4 with TRBJ1-5; possible D gene TRBD1, 5 bases. The CDR3 length is 12 residues. V lost 0 bases to trimming and J lost 15 bases, with 12 bases between them. The CDR3 nucleotides read TGTGCCAGCAGTTTAGCCTTGGCAGGGCGGCATTTT. It translates to CASSLALAGRHF.

The chain has TRBV2 and TRBJ1-5; TRBD1 matches 8 bases. With V trimmed by 6 bases and J by 3 bases, 7 bases remained unmatched. The CDR3 has 15 residues. Germline V gene sequence: CDR1 SNHLY, CDR2 FYNNEI. The DNA for the CDR3 is TGTGCCAGCAGCTACGGACAGGGTCCCAATCAGCCCCAGCATTTT. Its protein is CASSYGQGPNQPQHF.